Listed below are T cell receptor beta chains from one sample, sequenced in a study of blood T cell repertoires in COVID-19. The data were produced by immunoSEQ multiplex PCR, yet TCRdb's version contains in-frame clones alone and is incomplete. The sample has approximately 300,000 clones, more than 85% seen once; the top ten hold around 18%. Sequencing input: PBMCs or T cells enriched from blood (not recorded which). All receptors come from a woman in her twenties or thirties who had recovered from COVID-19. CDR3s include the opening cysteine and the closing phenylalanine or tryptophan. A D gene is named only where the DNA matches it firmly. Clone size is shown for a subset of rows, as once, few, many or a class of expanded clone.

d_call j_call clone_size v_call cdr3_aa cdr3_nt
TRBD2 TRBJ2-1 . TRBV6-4 CASSVRLAGVYEQFF TGTGCCAGCAGTGTGCGACTAGCGGGGGTTTATGAGCAGTTCTTC
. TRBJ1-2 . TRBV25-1 CASSPHDGGNYGYTF TGTGCCAGCAGTCCCCATGACGGCGGAAACTATGGCTACACCTTC
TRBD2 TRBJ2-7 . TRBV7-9 CASSLAGLLAETYEQYF TGTGCCAGCAGCTTAGCTGGACTCCTAGCGGAAACCTACGAGCAGTACTTC
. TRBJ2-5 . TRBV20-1 CSASVFRGLQETQYF TGCAGTGCTAGTGTTTTCCGGGGTCTACAGGAGACCCAGTACTTC
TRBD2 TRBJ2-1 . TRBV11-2 CASRARGGPPYNEQFF TGTGCCAGCAGGGCTCGGGGGGGTCCTCCCTACAATGAGCAGTTCTTC
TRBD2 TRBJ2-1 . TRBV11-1 CASSPRLAGGHEQFF TGTGCCAGCAGCCCCCGACTAGCGGGGGGGCATGAGCAGTTCTTC
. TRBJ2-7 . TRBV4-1 CASSQGSGLIYEQYF TGCGCCAGCAGCCAAGGGAGCGGATTGATATACGAGCAGTACTTC
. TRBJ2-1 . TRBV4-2 CASSQDGGSSYNEQFF TGTGCCAGCAGCCAAGATGGTGGTAGCTCCTACAATGAGCAGTTCTTC
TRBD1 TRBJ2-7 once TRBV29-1 CSALRTGATGEQYF TGCAGCGCCCTTCGGACAGGGGCGACGGGCGAGCAGTACTTC
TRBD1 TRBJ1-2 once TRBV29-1 CSVNPGGIYGYTF TGCAGCGTCAATCCAGGGGGCATTTATGGCTACACCTTC
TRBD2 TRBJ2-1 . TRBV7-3 CASSPRLAGDEQFF TGTGCCAGCAGCCCCCGACTAGCGGGAGATGAGCAGTTCTTC
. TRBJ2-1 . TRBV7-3 CASSHDSNSYNEQFF TGTGCCAGCAGCCATGACTCGAACTCCTACAATGAGCAGTTCTTC
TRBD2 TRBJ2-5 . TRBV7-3 CASSPGASGSLQQETQYF TGTGCCAGCAGCCCGGGGGCTAGCGGGAGCCTACAACAAGAGACCCAGTACTTC
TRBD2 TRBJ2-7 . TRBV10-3 CAISAKTSGSYEQYF TGTGCCATCAGTGCGAAGACTAGCGGGAGTTACGAGCAGTACTTC
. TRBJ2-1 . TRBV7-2 CASSLRQVTMAYNEQFF TGTGCCAGCAGCCTCCGACAGGTGACAATGGCCTACAATGAGCAGTTCTTC
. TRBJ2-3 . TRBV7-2 CASSKDYTTDTQYF TGTGCCAGCAGCAAGGACTACACCACAGATACGCAGTATTTT
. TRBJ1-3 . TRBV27 CASSFGGTGNTIYF TGTGCCAGCAGTTTCGGGGGGACCGGAAACACCATATATTTT
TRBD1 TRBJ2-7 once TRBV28 CASSTGQGAYEQYF TGTGCCAGCAGTACGGGACAGGGGGCCTACGAGCAGTACTTC
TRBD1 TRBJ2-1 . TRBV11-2 CASSPFRGKPNEQFF TGTGCCAGCAGCCCTTTCAGGGGGAAACCCAATGAGCAGTTCTTC
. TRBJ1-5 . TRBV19 CASTVGQLYSNQPQHF TGTGCCAGTACCGTCGGACAGCTCTATAGCAATCAGCCCCAGCATTTT
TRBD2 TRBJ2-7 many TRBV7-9 CASSGSGSEQYF TGTGCCAGCAGCGGTAGCGGGAGTGAGCAGTACTTC
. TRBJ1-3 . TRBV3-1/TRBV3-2 CASSRTWGPSGNTIYF TGTGCCAGCAGCCGCACCTGGGGCCCCTCTGGAAACACCATATATTTT
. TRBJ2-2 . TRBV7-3 CASSSSTGELFF TGTGCCAGCAGCTCCAGCACCGGGGAGCTGTTTTTT
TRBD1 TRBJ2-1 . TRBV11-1 CASSLKQGGYNEQFF TGTGCCAGCAGCTTAAAACAGGGGGGATACAATGAGCAGTTCTTC
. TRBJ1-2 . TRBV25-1 CASSDGVGDYGYTF TGTGCCAGCAGTGACGGGGTCGGGGACTATGGCTACACCTTC
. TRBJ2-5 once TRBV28 CASSVPSAQETQYF TGTGCCAGCAGTGTCCCTAGCGCTCAAGAGACCCAGTACTTC
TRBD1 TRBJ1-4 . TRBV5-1 CASSSTPDRVWEKLFF TGCGCCAGCAGCTCAACACCCGACAGGGTTTGGGAAAAACTGTTTTTT
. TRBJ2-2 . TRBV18 CASSPRREPGELFF TGTGCCAGCTCACCAAGGAGGGAGCCCGGGGAGCTGTTTTTT
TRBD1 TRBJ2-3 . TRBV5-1 CASSSTGASVDTQYF TGCGCCAGCAGCTCGACAGGGGCCAGCGTTGATACGCAGTATTTT
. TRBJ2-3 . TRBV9 CASSVEGLGATRDTQYF TGTGCCAGCAGCGTAGAGGGGCTTGGAGCCACGAGAGATACGCAGTATTTT
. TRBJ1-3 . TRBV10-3 CAISDRTFSGNTIYF TGTGCCATCAGTGACCGGACTTTCTCTGGAAACACCATATATTTT
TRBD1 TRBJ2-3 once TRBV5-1 CASSLGQGLTDTQYF TGCGCCAGCAGTTTGGGACAGGGACTCACAGATACGCAGTATTTT
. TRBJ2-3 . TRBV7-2 CASTLNSRGSTDTQYF TGTGCCAGCACTCTAAATTCGCGGGGTAGCACAGATACGCAGTATTTT
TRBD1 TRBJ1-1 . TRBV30 CAARRQGAFAEAFF TGTGCCGCCAGGAGACAGGGTGCTTTCGCTGAAGCTTTCTTT
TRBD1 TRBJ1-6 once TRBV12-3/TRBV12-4 CASSHTGDSPLHF TGTGCCAGCAGTCATACAGGGGACTCACCCCTCCACTTT
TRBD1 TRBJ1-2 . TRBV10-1 CASVTTGNISLYGYTF TGCGCCAGCGTGACGACAGGGAATATATCCCTCTATGGCTACACCTTC
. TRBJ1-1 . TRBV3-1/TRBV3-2 CASSATGLRSNTEAFF TGTGCCAGCAGCGCAACAGGGTTAAGATCCAACACTGAAGCTTTCTTT
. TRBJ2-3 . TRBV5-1 CASSLPTNTQYF TGCGCCAGCAGCCTCCCGACTAATACGCAGTATTTT
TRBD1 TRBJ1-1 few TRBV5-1 CASSIGTGGMNTEAFF TGCGCCAGCAGCATTGGGACAGGGGGTATGAACACTGAAGCTTTCTTT
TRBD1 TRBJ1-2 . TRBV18 CASSQTTGAGYTF TGTGCCAGCTCCCAAACTACAGGGGCTGGCTACACCTTC
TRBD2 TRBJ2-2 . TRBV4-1 CASSHTSGRGTGELFF TGCGCCAGCAGCCATACTAGCGGGAGGGGTACCGGGGAGCTGTTTTTT
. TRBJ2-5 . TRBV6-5 CASMVAAGTQYF TGTGCCAGCATGGTCGCCGCCGGGACCCAGTACTTC
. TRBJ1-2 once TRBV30 CAWRGIRGRDGYTF TGTGCCTGGAGAGGGATTCGAGGGAGGGATGGCTACACCTTC
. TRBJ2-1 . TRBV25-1 CASSEENYYNEQFF TGTGCCAGCAGTGAGGAAAACTACTACAATGAGCAGTTCTTC
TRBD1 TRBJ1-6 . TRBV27 CASSTQDRARSPLHF TGTGCCAGCAGTACTCAGGACAGGGCAAGATCACCCCTCCACTTT
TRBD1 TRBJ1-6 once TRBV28 CASSYSGGSPLHF TGTGCCAGCAGTTATTCAGGGGGATCACCCCTCCACTTT
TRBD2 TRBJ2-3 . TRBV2 CASRKVAGPDTQYF TGTGCCAGCCGCAAGGTAGCGGGACCAGATACGCAGTATTTT
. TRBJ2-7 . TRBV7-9 CASSLGAGNYEQYF TGTGCCAGCAGCTTAGGGGCAGGGAACTACGAGCAGTACTTC
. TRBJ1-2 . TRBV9 CASSAPRTGNYGYTF TGTGCCAGCAGCGCGCCCCGAACAGGGAACTATGGCTACACCTTC
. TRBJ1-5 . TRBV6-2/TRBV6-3 CASSPYAGGQPQHF TGTGCCAGCAGTCCCTACGCGGGGGGTCAGCCCCAGCATTTT
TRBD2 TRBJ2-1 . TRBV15 CATSRNSGGTYNEQFF TGTGCCACCAGCAGGAACAGCGGGGGAACTTACAATGAGCAGTTCTTC
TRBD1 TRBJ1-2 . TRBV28 CASSHRQGVGFSYGYTF TGTGCCAGCAGTCACCGACAGGGTGTAGGTTTTAGCTATGGCTACACCTTC
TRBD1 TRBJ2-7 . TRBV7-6 CASSQGQDSSYEQYF TGTGCCAGCAGCCAGGGACAGGATAGCTCCTACGAGCAGTACTTC
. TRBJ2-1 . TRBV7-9 CASSFGSGNNEQFF TGTGCCAGCAGCTTCGGTAGCGGTAACAATGAGCAGTTCTTC
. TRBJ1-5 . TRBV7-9 CASSLAPLGQPQHF TGTGCCAGCAGCTTAGCGCCCCTCGGTCAGCCCCAGCATTTT